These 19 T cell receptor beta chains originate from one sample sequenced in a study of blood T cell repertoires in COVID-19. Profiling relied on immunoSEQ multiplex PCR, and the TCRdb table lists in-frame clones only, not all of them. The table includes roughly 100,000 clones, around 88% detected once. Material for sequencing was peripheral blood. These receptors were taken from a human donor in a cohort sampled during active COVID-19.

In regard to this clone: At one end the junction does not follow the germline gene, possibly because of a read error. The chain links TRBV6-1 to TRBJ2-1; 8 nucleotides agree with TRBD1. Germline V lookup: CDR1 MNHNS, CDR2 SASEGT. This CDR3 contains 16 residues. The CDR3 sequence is CASSQARTGRHNEQFF. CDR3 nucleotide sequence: TGTGCCAGCAGTCAAGCGAGGACAGGGAGACACAATGAGCAGTTCTTC.

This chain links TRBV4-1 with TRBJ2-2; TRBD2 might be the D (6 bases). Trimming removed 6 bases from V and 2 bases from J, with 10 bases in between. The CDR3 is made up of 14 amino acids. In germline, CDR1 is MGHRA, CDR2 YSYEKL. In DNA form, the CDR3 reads TGCGCCAGCAGACTAGCAGTAAACACCGGGGAGCTGTTTTTT. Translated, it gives CASRLAVNTGELFF.

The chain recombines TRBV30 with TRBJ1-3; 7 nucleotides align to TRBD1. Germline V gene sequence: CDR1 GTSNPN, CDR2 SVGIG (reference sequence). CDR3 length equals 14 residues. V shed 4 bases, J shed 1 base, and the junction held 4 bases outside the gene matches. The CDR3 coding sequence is TGTGCCTGGAAAACAGGGGTTTCTGGAAACACCATATATTTT. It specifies CAWKTGVSGNTIYF.

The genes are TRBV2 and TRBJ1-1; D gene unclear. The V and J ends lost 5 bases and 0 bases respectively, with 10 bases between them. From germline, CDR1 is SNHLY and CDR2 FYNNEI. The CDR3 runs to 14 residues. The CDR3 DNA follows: TGTGCCAGCAGTTCCGGGAGTATGAACACTGAAGCTTTCTTT. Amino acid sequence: CASSSGSMNTEAFF. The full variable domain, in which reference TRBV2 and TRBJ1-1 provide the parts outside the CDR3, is EPEVTQTPSHQVTQMGQEVILRCVPISNHLYFYWYRQILGQKVEFLVSFYNNEISEKSEIFDDQFSVERPDGSNFTLKIRSTKLEDSAMYFCASSSGSMNTEAFFGQGTRLTVV.

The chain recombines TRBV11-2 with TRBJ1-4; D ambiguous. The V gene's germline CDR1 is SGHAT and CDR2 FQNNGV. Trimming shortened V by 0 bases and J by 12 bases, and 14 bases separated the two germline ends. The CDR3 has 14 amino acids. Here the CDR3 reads CASSLERLSMELFF. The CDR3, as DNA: TGTGCCAGCAGCTTAGAGCGATTATCCATGGAACTGTTTTTT. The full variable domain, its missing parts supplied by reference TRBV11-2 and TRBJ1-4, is EAGVAQSPRYKIIEKRQSVAFWCNPISGHATLYWYQQILGQGPKLLIQFQNNGVVDDSQLPKDRFSAERLKGVDSTLKIQPAKLEDSAVYLCASSLERLSMELFFGSGTQLSVL.

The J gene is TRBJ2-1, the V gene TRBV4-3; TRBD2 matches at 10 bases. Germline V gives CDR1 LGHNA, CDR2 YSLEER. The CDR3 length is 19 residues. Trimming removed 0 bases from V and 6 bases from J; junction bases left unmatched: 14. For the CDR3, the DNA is TGCGCCAGCAGCCAAGATTTTGCTAGCGGGAGATCGTCAGCCAATGAGCAGTTCTTC. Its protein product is CASSQDFASGRSSANEQFF.

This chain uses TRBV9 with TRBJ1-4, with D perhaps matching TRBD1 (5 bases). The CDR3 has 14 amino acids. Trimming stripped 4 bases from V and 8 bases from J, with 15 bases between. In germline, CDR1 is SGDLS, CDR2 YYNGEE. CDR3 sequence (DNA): TGTGCCAGCAGCTCAGGGAACGGAAGAGAAAAACTGTTTTTT. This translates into CASSSGNGREKLFF. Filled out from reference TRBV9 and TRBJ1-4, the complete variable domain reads DSGVTQTPKHLITATGQRVTLRCSPRSGDLSVYWYQQSLDQGLQFLIQYYNGEERAKGNILERFSAQQFPDLHSELNLSSLELGDSALYFCASSSGNGREKLFFGSGTQLSVL.

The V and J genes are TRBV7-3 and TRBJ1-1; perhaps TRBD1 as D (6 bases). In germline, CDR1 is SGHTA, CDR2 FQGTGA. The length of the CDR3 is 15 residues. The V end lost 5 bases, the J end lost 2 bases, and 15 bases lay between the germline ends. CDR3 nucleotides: TGTGCCAGCAGCCGCCGGGGGGGGCGAAACACTGAAGCTTTCTTT. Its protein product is CASSRRGGRNTEAFF.

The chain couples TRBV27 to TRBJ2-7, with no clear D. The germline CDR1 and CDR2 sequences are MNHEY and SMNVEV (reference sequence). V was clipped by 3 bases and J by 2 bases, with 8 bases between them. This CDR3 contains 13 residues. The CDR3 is CASSLGTAYEQYF. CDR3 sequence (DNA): TGTGCCAGCAGTTTGGGCACTGCCTACGAGCAGTACTTC.

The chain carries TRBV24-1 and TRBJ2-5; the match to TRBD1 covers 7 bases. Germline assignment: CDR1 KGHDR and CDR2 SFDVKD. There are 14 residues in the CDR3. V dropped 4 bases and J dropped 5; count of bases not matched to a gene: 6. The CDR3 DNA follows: TGTGCCACCAGTGAAGGACAGGTTCGGGAGACCCAGTACTTC. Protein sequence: CATSEGQVRETQYF.

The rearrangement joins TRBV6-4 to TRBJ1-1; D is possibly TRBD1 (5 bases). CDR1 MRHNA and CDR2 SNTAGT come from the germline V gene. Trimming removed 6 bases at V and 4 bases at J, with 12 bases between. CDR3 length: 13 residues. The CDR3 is CASREGLSTEAFF. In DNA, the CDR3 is TGTGCCAGCAGAGAGGGACTGAGCACTGAAGCTTTCTTT.

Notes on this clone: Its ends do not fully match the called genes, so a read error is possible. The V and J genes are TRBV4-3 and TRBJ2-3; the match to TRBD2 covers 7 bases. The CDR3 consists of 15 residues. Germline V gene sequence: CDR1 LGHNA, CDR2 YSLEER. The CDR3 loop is CASSRGGIGTDTQYF. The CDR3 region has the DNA TGCGCCAGCAGCCGGGGGGGAATTGGCACGGATACGCAGTATTTT.

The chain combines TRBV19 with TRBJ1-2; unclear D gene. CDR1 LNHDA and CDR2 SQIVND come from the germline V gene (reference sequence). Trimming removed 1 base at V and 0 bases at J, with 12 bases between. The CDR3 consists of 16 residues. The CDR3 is CASSIARRSTNYGYTF. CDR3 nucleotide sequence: TGTGCCAGTAGTATAGCGAGGCGGAGCACTAACTATGGCTACACCTTC. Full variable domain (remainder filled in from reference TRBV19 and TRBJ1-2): DGGITQSPKYLFRKEGQNVTLSCEQNLNHDAMYWYRQDPGQGLRLIYYSQIVNDFQKGDIAEGYSVSREKKESFPLTVTSAQKNPTAFYLCASSIARRSTNYGYTFGSGTRLTVV.

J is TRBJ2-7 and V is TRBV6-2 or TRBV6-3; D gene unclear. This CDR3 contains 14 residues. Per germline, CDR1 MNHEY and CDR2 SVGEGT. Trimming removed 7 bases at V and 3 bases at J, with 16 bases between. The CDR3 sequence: CASTYSRPGYEQYF. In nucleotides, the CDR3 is TGTGCCAGCACCTACTCTAGACCGGGCTACGAGCAGTACTTC.

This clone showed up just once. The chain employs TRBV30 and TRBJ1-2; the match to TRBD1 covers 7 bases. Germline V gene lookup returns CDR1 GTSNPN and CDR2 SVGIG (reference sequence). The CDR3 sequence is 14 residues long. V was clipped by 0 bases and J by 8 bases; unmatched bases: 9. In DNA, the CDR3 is TGTGCCTGGAGTGTACAGGGGCCTGTTGGCGGCTACACCTTC. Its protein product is CAWSVQGPVGGYTF.

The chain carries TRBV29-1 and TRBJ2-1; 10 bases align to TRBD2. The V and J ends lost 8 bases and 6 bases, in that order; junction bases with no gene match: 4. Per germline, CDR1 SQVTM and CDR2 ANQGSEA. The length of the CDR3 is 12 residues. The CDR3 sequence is CSTRTSGNEQFF. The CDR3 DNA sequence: TGCAGCACGCGGACTAGCGGCAATGAGCAGTTCTTC.

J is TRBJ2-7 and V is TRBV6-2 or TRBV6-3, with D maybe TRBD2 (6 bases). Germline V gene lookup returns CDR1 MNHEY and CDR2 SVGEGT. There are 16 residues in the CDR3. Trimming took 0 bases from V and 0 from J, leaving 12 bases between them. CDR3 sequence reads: CASSYSPSGLSYEQYF. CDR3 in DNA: TGTGCCAGCAGTTACTCGCCGTCGGGACTCTCCTACGAGCAGTACTTC.

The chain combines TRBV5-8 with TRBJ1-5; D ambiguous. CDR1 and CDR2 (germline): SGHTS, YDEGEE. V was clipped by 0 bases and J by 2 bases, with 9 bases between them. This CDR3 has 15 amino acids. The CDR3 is CASSLVGVGNQPQHF. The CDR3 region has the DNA TGTGCCAGCAGCTTGGTCGGGGTTGGCAATCAGCCCCAGCATTTT.

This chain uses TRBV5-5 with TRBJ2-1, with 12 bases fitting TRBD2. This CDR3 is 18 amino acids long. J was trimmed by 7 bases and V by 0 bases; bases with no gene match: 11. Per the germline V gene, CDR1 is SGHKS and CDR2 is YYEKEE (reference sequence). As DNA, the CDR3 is TGTGCCAGCAGCTTGGTTGGGCTAGCGGGGGGGAATGGAAATGAGCAGTTCTTC. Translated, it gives CASSLVGLAGGNGNEQFF.